Presented here are 13 T cell receptor beta chains from one specimen sequenced in a study of blood T cells in healthy people across ages. It was with a sample-barcoded 5' primer and a J-beta primer mix that a second PCR of about 7 to 12 cycles was run. TCRdb used MiXCR to reprocess the 5' RACE reads, holding one entry per CDR3 protein. The sample holds about 930,000 distinct CDR3 sequences, almost 30% seen once. The same specimen was also included in a second study, on T cells of mothers and their children.

Sequencing was performed on blood. The receptors come from a woman aged 40 to 50 in good health.

The CDR3 DNA follows: TGTGCCAGCAGCTCCCCCGGCCTGATTGGGGACGAGCAGTACTTC. This translates into CASSSPGLIGDEQYF. This chain links TRBV5-4 with TRBJ2-5; no firm D call. The J call may be in error: the DNA end matches TRBJ2-7 better. The germline CDR1 and CDR2 sequences are SGHNT and YYREEE (reference sequence). This CDR3 has 15 amino acids.

This clonotype has ten or more counts. The chain combines TRBV27 with TRBJ2-7; 7 positions agree with TRBD1. Trimming at V came to 3 bases and at J to 6 bases, leaving 8 bases not matched to a gene. This CDR3 comprises 14 residues. Germline V gene lookup returns CDR1 MNHEY and CDR2 SMNVEV (reference sequence). CDR3 region: CASSLSTGSLEQYF. Here the CDR3 DNA reads TGTGCCAGCAGTTTGTCGACAGGGTCGCTCGAGCAGTACTTC.

Comment on this clonotype: A much larger clone lies a single base off, so this may be a read error. The chain has TRBV7-2 and TRBJ2-7; possible D gene TRBD2, 5 bases. The V gene lost 0 bases and the J gene lost 0 bases, with 12 bases spanning the gap. Germline CDR1 reads SGHTA; CDR2 reads FQGNSA. The CDR3 extends over 16 amino acids. Here the CDR3 DNA reads TGTGCCAGCAGCTTAGCGATTGGGGAGAGCTCCTACGAGCAGTACTTC. As protein: CASSLAIGESSYEQYF.

This clonotype appeared many times. CDR3 DNA: TGCAGCGTTGAAGATTTCACTAGCGGGGCCTACGAGCAGTACTTC. Translated: CSVEDFTSGAYEQYF. The J gene is TRBJ2-7, the V gene TRBV29-1; TRBD2 matches 10 bases. The CDR3 loop spans 15 amino acids. The V gene end was trimmed by 0 bases and the J gene end by 2 bases; junction bases not matched to a gene: 4. CDR1 SQVTM and CDR2 ANQGSEA come from the germline V gene.

This clonotype has ten or more counts. The chain employs TRBV6-6 and TRBJ1-6, with a possible D match to TRBD1 (5 bases). V lost 2 bases and J 7 bases, leaving 18 bases between the germline ends. The CDR3 length is 17 residues. Germline loops: CDR1 MNHNY, CDR2 SVGAGI (reference sequence). The CDR3 spells CASSYPPLGGENSPLHF. The CDR3 bases are TGTGCCAGCAGTTACCCCCCTCTAGGAGGGGAAAATTCACCCCTCCACTTT.

V usage is TRBV4-1 and J usage is TRBJ2-5, with 11 nucleotides matching TRBD2. CDR3 length equals 16 residues. V gave up 4 bases and J gave up 4 bases; unmatched junction bases: 8. CDR1 is MGHRA, CDR2 YSYEKL, per germline. CDR3: CASSLNSGGARETQYF. The CDR3 DNA follows: TGCGCCAGCAGCCTTAATAGCGGGGGGGCCCGAGAGACCCAGTACTTC.

This clonotype was seen more than once but under ten times. J is TRBJ2-4 and V is TRBV7-6, with 8 bases matching TRBD2. CDR3 length: 12 residues. With V trimmed by 5 bases and J by 8 bases, 2 bases remained unmatched. Germline V gene sequence: CDR1 SGHVS, CDR2 FNYEAQ. DNA for the CDR3: TGTGCCAGCAGCGCCGGGGGGGACATTCAGTACTTC. It yields the protein CASSAGGDIQYF.

The rearrangement uses TRBV7-8 and TRBJ2-3; 8 bases align to TRBD2. Trimming removed 2 bases from V and 13 bases from J; junction bases left unmatched: 11. Germline loops: CDR1 SGHVS, CDR2 FQNEAQ. The CDR3 spans 14 residues. The CDR3, as DNA: TGTGCCAGCAGCTTAATGAGCCGGCGGGGGGCGGAGTATTTT. Translation gives CASSLMSRRGAEYF.

This clonotype has at least ten counts. The chain couples TRBV9 to TRBJ2-1; TRBD1 is a possible D gene (6 bases). The V gene's germline CDR1 is SGDLS and CDR2 YYNGEE. The ends were cut back, 0 bases at V and 5 bases at J, with 12 bases in the middle. The CDR3 covers 15 residues. CDR3 nucleotide sequence: TGTGCCAGCAGCGTAGCGGCAGGGGAGCACAATGAGCAGTTCTTC. It yields the protein CASSVAAGEHNEQFF.

Comments on this clonotype: This could be a read error, since a much larger clone is one nucleotide away. The chain combines TRBV12-3 or TRBV12-4 with TRBJ1-5; no clear D gene. There are 14 residues in the CDR3. Trimming pared 6 bases from V and 2 bases from J, leaving 11 bases between. The DNA of the CDR3 is TGTGCCAGCAGGTACCATTTGGGCAATCAGCCCCAGCATTTT. Protein product: CASRYHLGNQPQHF.

As regards this clonotype: The germline gene is not matched at one end of the junction; a read error may be the cause. The chain recombines TRBV7-9 with TRBJ2-7, with TRBD1 matching 7 bases. Per germline, CDR1 SEHNR and CDR2 FQNEAQ (reference sequence). CDR3 length: 14 amino acids. CDR3 sequence reads: CVSSFGQASYEQYF. The CDR3 DNA follows: TGTGTCAGCAGCTTTGGACAGGCGTCCTACGAGCAGTACTTC.

This clonotype was detected ten times or more. This sequence joins TRBV6-5 and TRBJ2-1; no firm D call. Trimming shortened V by 0 bases and J by 5 bases, and 5 bases separated the two germline ends. This CDR3 is built from 13 residues. CDR1 is MNHEY and CDR2 is SVGAGI in the germline V gene. This CDR3 is CASSYSYNNEQFF. The CDR3 nucleotides read TGTGCCAGCAGTTACTCGTACAACAATGAGCAGTTCTTC.

The chain couples TRBV6-5 to TRBJ1-2; the match to TRBD1 covers 9 bases. The CDR3 has 13 amino acids. Trimming took 6 bases from V and 12 from J; bases not matched to a gene: 11. CDR1 and CDR2 (germline): MNHEY, SVGAGI. The CDR3 DNA is TGTGCCAGCAGCGATATCCCGGGACAGGGCAACACCTTC. Translated, it gives CASSDIPGQGNTF.